These 29 T cell receptor beta chains came from one sample sequenced in a study of blood T cell repertoires in COVID-19 (dated by TCRdb to 2018 to 2021). The library relied on the immunoSEQ multiplex PCR assay. TCRdb provides this immuneACCESS table in a form limited to in-frame rearrangements. Some clones are lacking; in checked studies, under half of them reflect an unresolved V gene, and why the rest are absent is not known. The sample includes under 250,000 clones, with 80% to 90% observed a single time. 2.5% to 3.5% of the sample is taken by the ten largest. Sequencing was performed on PBMCs or T cells enriched from blood (not recorded which). These TCRs come from a woman between 40 and 55 years old who had been exposed to COVID-19.

The rearrangement uses TRBV5-1 and TRBJ1-3, with 7 bases fitting TRBD1. V gave up 3 bases and J gave up 0 bases; unmatched junction bases: 6. The CDR3 loop spans 16 amino acids. CDR1 is SGHRS, CDR2 YFSETQ, per germline. Here the CDR3 DNA reads TGCGCCAGCAGCTATGACAGGGTGGTCTCTGGAAACACCATATATTTT. Its translation: CASSYDRVVSGNTIYF. Full variable domain (missing parts from reference TRBV5-1 and TRBJ1-3): KAGVTQTPRYLIKTRGQQVTLSCSPISGHRSVSWYQQTPGQGLQFLFEYFSETQRNKGNFPGRFSGRQFSNSRSEMNVSTLELGDSALYLCASSYDRVVSGNTIYFGEGSWLTVV.

The chain has TRBV7-6 and TRBJ2-3, with TRBD1 identical over 11 bases. The CDR3 sequence is 16 residues long. Germline assignment: CDR1 SGHVS and CDR2 FNYEAQ. V shed 4 bases and J 6 bases; nucleotides not matched to a gene: 9. In DNA form, the CDR3 reads TGTGCCAGCAGCTCTTCCGGGACAGGGGGTTTGGATACGCAGTATTTT. Protein: CASSSSGTGGLDTQYF.

This chain links TRBV18 with TRBJ1-5; D gene uncertain. The V end was cut by 1 base, the J end by 5 bases, with 15 bases between. CDR1 is KGHSH and CDR2 is LQKENI in the germline V gene. The CDR3 covers 16 residues. The CDR3 DNA sequence: TGTGCCAGCTCACCACAAGGATCGGTACGGGATCAGCCCCAGCATTTT. It specifies CASSPQGSVRDQPQHF.

V gene TRBV24-1 combines with J gene TRBJ2-7, with TRBD1 matching 10 bases. Germline CDR1 is KGHDR and CDR2 is SFDVKD. This CDR3 spans 15 amino acids. J gave up 2 bases and V 5 bases, and 5 bases lay outside the gene matches. CDR3 coding DNA: TGTGCCACCAGTGGCCGGGACAGGGGCACCTACGAGCAGTACTTC. This encodes CATSGRDRGTYEQYF.

The chain is built from TRBV9 and TRBJ2-5; 10 bases fit TRBD2. This CDR3 is built from 20 residues. Germline CDR1 reads SGDLS; CDR2 reads YYNGEE. V was pared by 0 bases and J by 5 bases, with 19 bases of the junction left unmatched. CDR3 coding DNA: TGTGCCAGCAGCGTAGGAGTAGCGGGGGGACTTCGAGGGGTGTGGGAGACCCAGTACTTC. This translates into CASSVGVAGGLRGVWETQYF.

V is TRBV4-1 and J is TRBJ1-1; D might be TRBD1 (6 bases). Germline CDR1 and CDR2: MGHRA and YSYEKL. The CDR3 spans 16 residues. Between the trimmed V and J ends, which lost 4 bases and 5 bases, there was a span of 20 bases. This CDR3 reads CASSPTPRGQRTEAFF. In DNA form, the CDR3 reads TGCGCCAGCAGCCCTACCCCGCGGGGGCAAAGGACTGAAGCTTTCTTT.

The CDR3 DNA reads TGTGCCAGCAGCCAAGGGGACAGTAGTGAAAAACTGTTTTTT. This codes for CASSQGDSSEKLFF. The chain joins TRBV4-2 to TRBJ1-4; the match to TRBD1 covers 7 bases. The germline V gene has CDR1 LGHNA and CDR2 YNFKEQ. V shed 1 base and J 7 bases; nucleotides not matched to a gene: 3. This CDR3 contains 14 residues.

The chain is built from TRBV3-1 (or the pseudogene TRBV3-2) and TRBJ2-1; 9 bases are a match to TRBD2. Per germline, CDR1 LGHDT and CDR2 YNNKEL (reference sequence). The CDR3 has 14 residues. The V gene end was trimmed by 3 bases and the J gene end by 12 bases; junction bases not matched to a gene: 9. CDR3 region: CASSHQVTSGRQFF. For the CDR3, the DNA is TGTGCCAGCAGCCACCAGGTGACTAGCGGACGGCAGTTCTTC.

This sequence joins TRBV3-1 (or the pseudogene TRBV3-2) and TRBJ1-1, with D possibly TRBD1 on 6 matching bases. Germline values: CDR1 LGHDT, CDR2 YNNKEL (reference sequence). V was trimmed by 3 bases and J by 7 bases, leaving 12 bases between them. This CDR3 has 13 residues. CDR3 region: CASSQGALGEAFF. As DNA, the CDR3 is TGTGCCAGCAGCCAGGGGGCGCTGGGTGAAGCTTTCTTT.

This clone was detected once. The chain recombines TRBV5-6 with TRBJ2-3, with TRBD2 identical over 7 bases. Unmatched junction bases numbered 3, after V lost 2 bases and J lost 3 bases. This CDR3 has 14 residues. The germline CDR1 and CDR2 sequences are SGHDT and YYEEEE. CDR3 bases: TGTGCCAGCAGCTTTGGCGGGAGAACAGATACGCAGTATTTT. Its protein is CASSFGGRTDTQYF.

The V call is TRBV30, the J call TRBJ1-4, with 8 bases identical to TRBD1. The CDR3 runs 21 residues. CDR1 GTSNPN and CDR2 SVGIG come from the germline V gene (reference sequence). Unmatched junction bases numbered 25, after V lost 0 bases and J lost 7 bases. Here the CDR3 reads CAWSVSRMSPPLAGGGEKLFF. CDR3 bases: TGTGCCTGGAGTGTATCCCGGATGAGTCCCCCGCTTGCAGGGGGCGGTGAAAAACTGTTTTTT.

The chain carries TRBV12-3 or TRBV12-4 and TRBJ1-2; the D gene is possibly TRBD1 (5 bases). The length of the CDR3 is 13 residues. Trimming took 2 bases from V and 8 from J, leaving 12 bases between them. The CDR3 spells CASSLIFGGGYTF. The CDR3 DNA sequence: TGTGCCAGCAGTTTAATTTTTGGGGGGGGCTACACCTTC.

V and J are TRBV4-3 and TRBJ1-2, with D possibly TRBD1 on 6 matching bases. The CDR3 extends over 15 amino acids. The germline CDR1 and CDR2 sequences are LGHNA and YSLEER. V lost 0 bases, J lost 5 bases, and 13 bases lay in between. Here the CDR3 DNA reads TGCGCCAGCAGCCAAGACAGGGGAACCGCTTATGGCTACACCTTC. Protein sequence: CASSQDRGTAYGYTF.

This clone was picked up one time. This sequence joins TRBV14 and TRBJ1-6; 8 bases align to TRBD1. The CDR3 is made up of 17 amino acids. The V gene end was trimmed by 3 bases and the J gene end by 1 base; junction bases not matched to a gene: 5. Per the germline V gene, CDR1 is SGHDN and CDR2 is FVKESK. The CDR3 sequence is CASSHRGLRSYNSPLHF. CDR3 nucleotide sequence: TGTGCCAGCAGCCACAGGGGGCTAAGGTCCTATAATTCACCCCTCCACTTT.

J is TRBJ2-1 and V is TRBV7-9, with TRBD2 as a possible D gene (5 bases). CDR3 length: 14 amino acids. Trimming took off 0 bases at V and 7 bases at J, with 10 bases between the two ends. Germline CDR1 SEHNR, CDR2 FQNEAQ (reference sequence). The chain's CDR3 is CASSLAGTGNEQFF. The CDR3 DNA reads as TGTGCCAGCAGCTTAGCGGGAACGGGGAATGAGCAGTTCTTC. The whole variable domain, filled in from reference TRBV7-9 and TRBJ2-1, reads DTGVSQNPRHKITKRGQNVTFRCDPISEHNRLYWYRQTLGQGPEFLTYFQNEAQLEKSRLLSDRFSAERPKGSFSTLEIQRTEQGDSAMYLCASSLAGTGNEQFFGPGTRLTVL.

V gene TRBV3-1 (or the pseudogene TRBV3-2) combines with J gene TRBJ1-2; 9 bases align to TRBD1. The J segment lost 7 bases and the V segment lost 4 bases, leaving 10 bases of the junction unmatched. Germline V CDR1 and CDR2: LGHDT, YNNKEL (reference sequence). This CDR3 region has 15 residues. Written as DNA, the CDR3 is TGTGCCAGCAGCCCTTCGTTAGGGACAGGGACTGGCTACACCTTC. Translating gives CASSPSLGTGTGYTF.

The J gene is TRBJ2-2, the V gene TRBV3-1 (or the pseudogene TRBV3-2), with 9 bases that match TRBD1. Trimming removed 6 bases from V and 6 bases from J; junction bases left unmatched: 2. The CDR3 sequence is 13 residues long. Germline values: CDR1 LGHDT, CDR2 YNNKEL (reference sequence). CDR3 protein: CASRRQGAGELFF. CDR3 bases: TGTGCCAGCAGGAGACAGGGGGCCGGGGAGCTGTTTTTT.

The gene calls are TRBV4-3 and TRBJ2-1, with D possibly TRBD1 on 6 matching bases. The ends were cut back, 1 base at V and 4 bases at J, with 11 bases in the middle. The V gene's germline CDR1 is LGHNA and CDR2 YSLEER. The CDR3 sequence is 15 residues long. The CDR3 DNA reads as TGCGCCAGCAGCCAAGGAAGGGGGACATACAATGAGCAGTTCTTC. Amino acid sequence: CASSQGRGTYNEQFF.

This CDR3 is CSVARQGADYGYTF. CDR3 nucleotides: TGCAGCGTCGCGAGACAGGGGGCTGACTATGGCTACACCTTC. J is TRBJ1-2 and V is TRBV29-1; TRBD1 matches 10 bases. Looked up from germline, CDR1 is SQVTM and CDR2 is ANQGSEA. Germline trimming cut 6 bases from V and 3 bases from J; bases unmatched to any gene: 7. The CDR3 runs to 14 residues. The full variable domain, rest sourced from reference TRBV29-1 and TRBJ1-2, is SAVISQKPSRDICQRGTSLTIQCQVDSQVTMMFWYRQQPGQSLTLIATANQGSEATYESGFVIDKFPISRPNLTFSTLTVSNMSPEDSSIYLCSVARQGADYGYTFGSGTRLTVV.

For this clone: Relative to the germline gene, one junction end is altered; a read error may explain this. The rearrangement joins TRBV10-2 to TRBJ1-2, with unresolved D. Germline values: CDR1 WSHSY, CDR2 SAAADI. The CDR3 sequence is 11 residues long. CDR3 sequence: CASSAGSLLLF. CDR3 DNA sequence: TGCGCCAGCAGTGCTGGCTCTCTCTTATTATTC.

J is TRBJ1-2 and V is TRBV7-3; D not resolved. The CDR3 has 14 residues. Germline V gene lookup returns CDR1 SGHTA and CDR2 FQGTGA. V lost 2 bases and J 0 bases, leaving 7 bases between the germline ends. The CDR3 DNA reads TGTGCCAGCAGCTTAGAGAGAGCTAACTATGGCTACACCTTC. Its protein product is CASSLERANYGYTF.

To note about this clone: A junction boundary mismatches the germline segment, possibly from a read error. J is TRBJ1-4 and V is TRBV24-1; D gene uncertain. From germline, CDR1 is KGHDR and CDR2 SFDVKD. The CDR3 contains 12 residues. CDR3 region: CATSDTNGKLFF. The CDR3 DNA follows: TGTGCCACCAGTGATACAAATGGAAAACTGTTTTTT.

The V call is TRBV2, the J call TRBJ1-1; 9 bases map to TRBD1. This CDR3 has 12 residues. Germline CDR1 reads SNHLY; CDR2 reads FYNNEI. Losses at the gene ends were 11 bases for V and 0 bases for J; bases not matched to a gene: 1. CDR3 region: CAGQGMNTEAFF. The CDR3 region has the DNA TGTGCCGGACAGGGGATGAACACTGAAGCTTTCTTT.

This clone has a handful of counts. The chain combines TRBV10-3 with TRBJ1-2; TRBD1 matches 7 bases. From germline, CDR1 is ENHRY and CDR2 SYGVKD. This CDR3 comprises 14 residues. The junction had 13 bases not matched to a gene; V was cut back by 5 bases and J by 10 bases. CDR3 DNA: TGTGCCATCAGTACGCAGACAGGGCAAAAGGACTACACCTTC. It encodes CAISTQTGQKDYTF.

V usage is TRBV7-9 and J usage is TRBJ1-1; no clear D gene. Trimming stripped 2 bases from V and 1 base from J, with 5 bases between. CDR3 length equals 13 residues. Looked up from germline, CDR1 is SEHNR and CDR2 is FQNEAQ (reference sequence). The CDR3 nucleotides are TGTGCCAGCAGCTTAACACAGAACACTGAAGCTTTCTTT. It encodes CASSLTQNTEAFF.

J is TRBJ2-7 and V is TRBV30, with D possibly being TRBD1 (6 bases). The CDR3 is 14 amino acids. Trimming took 5 bases from V and 2 from J, leaving 16 bases between them. The germline V gene encodes CDR1 GTSNPN and CDR2 SVGIG (reference sequence). Here the CDR3 reads CAWERGTTTYEQYF. CDR3 coding DNA: TGTGCCTGGGAGAGGGGGACCACGACCTACGAGCAGTACTTC.

The chain employs TRBV3-1 (or the pseudogene TRBV3-2) and TRBJ1-2; perhaps TRBD1 as D (5 bases). Between the trimmed V and J ends, which lost 0 bases and 3 bases, there was a span of 20 bases. This CDR3 is 18 amino acids long. The germline gives CDR1 LGHDT, CDR2 YNNKEL (reference sequence). CDR3 sequence: CASSQDWGETTIDYGYTF. The DNA of the CDR3 is TGTGCCAGCAGCCAAGATTGGGGGGAAACCACTATTGACTATGGCTACACCTTC.

This sequence joins TRBV7-8 and TRBJ1-2; 9 bases line up with TRBD1. This CDR3 is 12 amino acids long. Per the germline V gene, CDR1 is SGHVS and CDR2 is FQNEAQ. V dropped 4 bases and J dropped 8; count of bases not matched to a gene: 2. Here the CDR3 reads CASSSTGGGYTF. In DNA, the CDR3 is TGTGCCAGCAGCTCTACAGGGGGCGGCTACACCTTC.

V gene TRBV11-2 combines with J gene TRBJ1-1; no reliable D call. CDR3 length: 14 amino acids. The germline gives CDR1 SGHAT, CDR2 FQNNGV. With 6 bases removed from V and 4 bases from J, the gap between germline ends came to 15 bases. This chain's CDR3 is CASRWVGRSTEAFF. The CDR3 nucleotides read TGTGCCAGCAGGTGGGTGGGGAGATCCACTGAAGCTTTCTTT.